Shown below are 17 T cell receptor beta chains from a single sample sequenced in a study of T cells in localized non-small cell lung cancer. TCRdb's table, derived via immunoSEQ multiplex PCR, lists solely in-frame clones and lacks some. The sample yields 600 to 650 clones, approximately 25% seen once. The sample was normal lung tissue next to the tumor, taken before any cancer treatment. The receptors stem from a male donor at least 60 years old with stage III lung adenocarcinoma.

The chain recombines TRBV9 with TRBJ1-3; D is uncertain. The germline CDR1 and CDR2 sequences are SGDLS and YYNGEE. With 0 bases removed from V and 3 bases from J, the gap between germline ends came to 7 bases. The length of the CDR3 is 14 residues. The CDR3 is CASSVEGGGNTIYF. CDR3 nucleotide sequence: TGTGCCAGCAGCGTAGAAGGAGGTGGAAACACCATATATTTT.

In this sample, this clone turned up a few times. The V and J genes are TRBV10-3 and TRBJ1-5; a weak D match, TRBD1 (5 bases). With 0 bases removed from V and 3 bases from J, the gap between germline ends came to 9 bases. There are 15 residues in the CDR3. Germline CDR1 and CDR2: ENHRY and SYGVKD. The CDR3 reads CAISESKGSNQPQHF. The CDR3 bases are TGTGCCATCAGTGAGTCGAAGGGGTCCAATCAGCCCCAGCATTTT.

This clone was picked up a small number of times. The chain combines TRBV6-8 with TRBJ2-7; D is undetermined. The CDR3 has 14 amino acids. Germline CDR1 and CDR2: MNHGY and SAAAGT. V was cut by 5 bases and J by 6 bases, with 17 bases left in between. The CDR3 coding sequence is TGTGCCAGCAGTCCTTCCCCCAGCGTCGGCGAGCAGTACTTC. Translated, it gives CASSPSPSVGEQYF.

This clone was detected only once. J is TRBJ1-6 and V is TRBV19; D unclear. The germline CDR1 and CDR2 sequences are LNHDA and SQIVND (reference sequence). This CDR3 has 15 amino acids. The ends were cut back, 4 bases at V and 7 bases at J, with 14 bases in the middle. In DNA form, the CDR3 reads TGTGCCAGTAGTACCTCCCTTGGGAGAAATTCACCCCTCCACTTT. Translation: CASSTSLGRNSPLHF.

The chain links TRBV11-3 to TRBJ1-1, with no clear D. V lost 0 bases and J lost 6, with 11 bases in between. The CDR3 extends over 14 amino acids. Germline loops: CDR1 SGHNT, CDR2 YENEEA. The CDR3 region is CASSLDQGYSEAFF. The CDR3 DNA is TGTGCCAGCAGCTTAGACCAAGGATATTCTGAAGCTTTCTTT.

This clone was seen more than once but under ten times. The genes are TRBV23-1 and TRBJ1-4, with D perhaps TRBD1 (5 bases). TRBV23-1 is sorted into the ORF group, with uncertain function. Between the trimmed V and J ends, which lost 6 bases and 0 bases, there was a span of 11 bases. The CDR3 extends over 15 amino acids. The CDR3 protein is CASSRDSSTNEKLFF. CDR3 nucleotides: TGCGCCAGCAGCCGGGACTCTTCAACTAATGAAAAACTGTTTTTT.

This clone was seen a handful of times. The CDR3 loop reads CASTVGTGELFF. In nucleotides, the CDR3 is TGTGCCAGCACGGTAGGGACCGGGGAGCTGTTTTTT. The rearrangement joins TRBV25-1 to TRBJ2-2; D unclear. Trimming stripped 7 bases from V and 5 bases from J, with 8 bases between. Germline CDR1 and CDR2: MGHDK and SYGVNS. The CDR3 consists of 12 residues.

The table lists this clone with a few counts. This chain uses TRBV9 with TRBJ2-7; 7 bases match TRBD1. Germline lookup yields CDR1 SGDLS and CDR2 YYNGEE. J lost 2 bases, V lost 0 bases, and 2 bases had no gene match. CDR3 length: 14 amino acids. The CDR3 coding sequence is TGTGCCAGCAGCGTAGGAGGGGGCACCTACGAGCAGTACTTC. Residues: CASSVGGGTYEQYF.

Within the sample, this clone is large (0.1 to 1%). The rearrangement uses TRBV28 and TRBJ2-7; TRBD2 might be the D (6 bases). The CDR3 sequence is 15 residues long. Germline V CDR1 and CDR2: MDHEN, SYDVKM. The V end lost 2 bases, the J end lost 4 bases, and 15 bases lay between the germline ends. The CDR3 region is CASSLIGGGLYEQYF. The CDR3 bases are TGTGCCAGCAGTTTAATCGGGGGTGGCCTTTACGAGCAGTACTTC. Looking up the rest from reference TRBV28 and TRBJ2-7 gives the full variable domain: DVKVTQSSRYLVKRTGEKVFLECVQDMDHENMFWYRQDPGLGLRLIYFSYDVKMKEKGDIPEGYSVSREKKERFSLILESASTNQTSMYLCASSLIGGGLYEQYFGPGTRLTVT.

The table lists this clone with a few counts. The chain employs TRBV6-8 and TRBJ2-5; 9 nucleotides align to TRBD1. The trim removed 6 bases at V and 4 bases at J, leaving 9 bases unmatched. The V gene's germline CDR1 is MNHGY and CDR2 SAAAGT. This CDR3 is 15 amino acids long. The CDR3 bases are TGTGCCAGCAGCCCGGGACAGGGCGTAGGAGAGACCCAGTACTTC. Translated: CASSPGQGVGETQYF.

In its sample, this clone was seen a few times. The chain uses TRBV12-5 and TRBJ1-5; TRBD1 is a possible D gene (5 bases). V dropped 6 bases and J dropped 5 bases, with 11 bases sitting between them. This CDR3 spans 13 amino acids. In germline, CDR1 is LGHNT, CDR2 FRNRAP. CDR3: CASGGERYQPQHF. As DNA, the CDR3 is TGTGCTAGTGGGGGGGAAAGATATCAGCCCCAGCATTTT.

By its share, this clone is medium-sized. V is TRBV11-3 and J is TRBJ2-1, with D possibly TRBD2 on 5 matching bases. The ends were cut back, 5 bases at V and 12 bases at J, with 20 bases in the middle. CDR1 is SGHNT and CDR2 is YENEEA in the germline V gene. This CDR3 comprises 14 residues. CDR3 sequence (DNA): TGTGCCAGCAGCGAACCGGGAACAGCGTTGGTGCAGTTCTTC. Residues: CASSEPGTALVQFF. Supplemented by reference TRBV11-3 and TRBJ2-1, the full variable domain reads EAGVVQSPRYKIIEKKQPVAFWCNPISGHNTLYWYLQNLGQGPELLIRYENEEAVDDSQLPKDRFSAERLKGVDSTLKIQPAELGDSAVYLCASSEPGTALVQFFGPGTRLTVL.

The rearrangement joins TRBV6-8 to TRBJ1-1; 7 bases line up with TRBD1. The CDR3 runs to 14 residues. Trimming removed 6 bases from V and 1 base from J; junction bases left unmatched: 5. The V gene's germline CDR1 is MNHGY and CDR2 SAAAGT. The DNA for the CDR3 is TGTGCCAGCAGGGCAAACAGGGGGAACACTGAAGCTTTCTTT. This translates into CASRANRGNTEAFF.

By proportion, this clone is medium-sized. The chain recombines TRBV9 with TRBJ1-2, with D hard to call. V lost 6 bases, J lost 7 bases, and 13 bases lay in between. Germline V gene lookup returns CDR1 SGDLS and CDR2 YYNGEE. The CDR3 extends over 12 amino acids. The CDR3 region is CASTEGGLGYTF. In DNA, the CDR3 is TGTGCCAGCACCGAAGGAGGGCTTGGCTACACCTTC.

This chain links TRBV23-1 with TRBJ2-1, with D uncertain. TRBV23-1 is an ORF for which the function is uncertain. This CDR3 is 15 amino acids long. V lost 0 bases and J lost 8, with 14 bases in between. The CDR3 is CASSQSGEKPHEQFF. The DNA for the CDR3 is TGCGCCAGCAGTCAATCGGGCGAAAAGCCACATGAGCAGTTCTTC.

The chain links TRBV28 to TRBJ2-7; TRBD1 aligns across 11 bases. CDR1 and CDR2 (germline): MDHEN, SYDVKM. The CDR3 length is 15 residues. V gave up 6 bases and J gave up 0 bases; unmatched junction bases: 4. Here the CDR3 reads CASRGQGVGSYEQYF. DNA of the CDR3: TGTGCCAGCAGGGGACAGGGGGTTGGCTCCTACGAGCAGTACTTC.

This clone was detected a few times. This chain connects TRBV28 to TRBJ2-1, with 7 bases lining up with TRBD2. Looked up from germline, CDR1 is MDHEN and CDR2 is SYDVKM. The junction had 8 bases not matched to a gene; V was cut back by 5 bases and J by 7 bases. The CDR3 has 14 amino acids. CDR3 bases: TGTGCCAGCAGTCCCCCGGGACTACTGAATGAGCAGTTCTTC. Amino acids: CASSPPGLLNEQFF.